This is a list of T cell receptor beta chains from one sample in a study of blood T cell repertoires in COVID-19. The protocol was immunoSEQ multiplex PCR, while the TCRdb copy is restricted to in-frame clones and leaves out a portion. The repertoire includes about 200,000 clones, 86% of them detected once, and about 5.6% sits in the top ten. Sequenced material: PBMCs or T cells enriched from blood (not recorded which). Receptors were obtained from a man aged 40-50 years with acute COVID-19. Both conserved end residues are trimmed from each CDR3. Each record gives: clone size, V gene, CDR3 protein. Size values are once, few and many counts, or a class for expanded clones, and some rows have none.

>.|TRBV6-2/TRBV6-3
ASSYWRGTYEQY
>.|TRBV6-4
ASSGGPNTEAF
>.|TRBV5-1
ASRQLYLDRSPNYGYT
>few|TRBV4-1
ASSQGLYQPQH
>.|TRBV4-3
ASSQDYRGMGANVLT
>.|TRBV7-2
ASAGGGTQYNEQF
>.|TRBV7-8
ASSLLVPGQGARGYT
>.|TRBV2
ASTRTSDNEQF
>once|TRBV9
ASSVGDSKKLF
>.|TRBV7-2
ASGPSGSPDTQY
>.|TRBV7-9
ASSSSDRAPSYEQY
>few|TRBV5-4
ASSLIGSGYYGYT
>.|TRBV24-1
ATSGRPGTSGSFDTQY
>.|TRBV30
AWNWSGKPGNTIY
>.|TRBV7-9
ASSYRDSNYGYT
>.|TRBV4-1
ASSQERGGRFTYEQY